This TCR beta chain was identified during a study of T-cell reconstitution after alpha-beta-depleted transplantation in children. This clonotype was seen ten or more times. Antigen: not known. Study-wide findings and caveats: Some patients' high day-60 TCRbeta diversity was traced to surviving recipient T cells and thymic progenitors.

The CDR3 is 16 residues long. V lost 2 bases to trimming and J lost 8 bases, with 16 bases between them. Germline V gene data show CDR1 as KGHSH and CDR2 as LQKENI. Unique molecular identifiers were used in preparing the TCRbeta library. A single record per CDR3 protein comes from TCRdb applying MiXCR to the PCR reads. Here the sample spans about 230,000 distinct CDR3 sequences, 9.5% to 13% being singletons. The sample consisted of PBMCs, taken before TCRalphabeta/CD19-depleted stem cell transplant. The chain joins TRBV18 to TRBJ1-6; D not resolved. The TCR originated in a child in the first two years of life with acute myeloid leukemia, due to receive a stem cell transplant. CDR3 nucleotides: TGTGCCAGCTCACCAGGGCCAACAGCGTTGGATTCACCCCTCCACTTT. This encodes CASSPGPTALDSPLHF.